The clone carrying this T cell receptor beta chain has more than one count but fewer than ten. Its antigen remains unknown. The data belong to a study of T-cell reconstitution after alpha-beta-depleted transplantation in children. Germline-derived CDR1 and CDR2 are MNHEY and SVGAGI. Trimming pared 0 bases from V and 6 bases from J, leaving 8 bases between. The CDR3 sequence is 13 residues long. Study-wide results and caveats: In some patients, recipient T cells and intrathymic progenitors surviving conditioning explained high day-60 diversity. Among T cells one year after transplant, newly produced cells accounted for most counts and diversity.

This sample's TCRbeta library carried unique molecular identifier barcodes. TCRdb independently ran MiXCR on the PCR reads; one entry per CDR3 protein. The table has some 300,000 distinct CDR3 sequences, almost 8% seen once. Sequencing used peripheral blood, obtained 360 days after TCRalphabeta/CD19-depleted stem cell transplant. The gene calls are TRBV6-5 and TRBJ1-1, with D perhaps TRBD1 (5 bases). This receptor was taken from a female patient between 2 and 15 years old who had a stem cell transplant for Fanconi anemia, so the T cells may come from the graft donor. CDR3 nucleotides: TGTGCCAGCAGTTACTCGAGGGGTCCTGAAGCTTTCTTT. Its translation: CASSYSRGPEAFF.